These T cell receptor beta chains were read from a single sample in a study of naive and memory T cell subsets. TCRdb called the 5' RACE reads again in MiXCR, with one record for every CDR3 protein. In the table there are more than 45,000 distinct CDR3 sequences, approximately 4.5% of which are singletons. Receptor source: a female donor in good health. The CDR3 runs from the conserved cysteine through the conserved F or W. D genes are given only for firm matches. Size is stated for part of the rows, as once, few or many counts, or as a class when the clone is expanded.

j_gene: TRBJ2-2
len: 16
d_gene: TRBD1
v_gene: TRBV29-1
abundance: many
CDR3aa: CSVENSGTGVSGELFF
CDR3nt: TGCAGCGTTGAAAACTCCGGGACAGGGGTTTCCGGGGAGCTGTTTTTT

j_gene: TRBJ2-3
len: 16
d_gene: TRBD2
v_gene: TRBV25-1
abundance: many
CDR3aa: CASSRTAAGHTDTQYF
CDR3nt: TGTGCCAGCAGTAGAACCGCAGCGGGGCACACAGATACGCAGTATTTT

j_gene: TRBJ2-1
len: 17
d_gene: -
v_gene: TRBV29-1
abundance: many
CDR3aa: CSLRGGATLGSYNEQFF
CDR3nt: TGCAGCCTTAGAGGGGGAGCCACTTTAGGCTCCTACAATGAGCAGTTCTTC

j_gene: TRBJ1-5
len: 16
d_gene: -
v_gene: TRBV28
abundance: many
CDR3aa: CASSSTGRKSNQPQHF
CDR3nt: TGTGCCAGCAGTTCGACAGGCAGAAAGAGCAATCAGCCCCAGCATTTT

j_gene: TRBJ2-1
len: 12
d_gene: -
v_gene: TRBV7-9
abundance: many
CDR3aa: CASSSPENEQFF
CDR3nt: TGTGCCAGCAGCTCCCCCGAAAATGAGCAGTTCTTC

j_gene: TRBJ2-5
len: 16
d_gene: -
v_gene: TRBV5-4
abundance: many
CDR3aa: CASSSGSLFEQETQYF
CDR3nt: TGTGCCAGCAGCTCCGGATCCTTATTTGAGCAAGAGACCCAGTACTTC

j_gene: TRBJ2-3
len: 16
d_gene: TRBD2
v_gene: TRBV18
abundance: many
CDR3aa: CASSPGRAGSRDTQYF
CDR3nt: TGTGCCAGCTCACCGGGGAGAGCGGGAAGTAGAGATACGCAGTATTTT

j_gene: TRBJ2-1
len: 16
d_gene: -
v_gene: TRBV29-1
abundance: many
CDR3aa: CSVRTNQANSYNEQFF
CDR3nt: TGCAGCGTTCGCACTAACCAGGCGAACTCCTACAATGAGCAGTTCTTC

j_gene: TRBJ2-5
len: 16
d_gene: TRBD2
v_gene: TRBV25-1
abundance: many
CDR3aa: CASSEYRLAGVETQYF
CDR3nt: TGTGCCAGCAGTGAATATAGACTAGCGGGAGTGGAGACCCAGTACTTC

j_gene: TRBJ1-2
len: 13
d_gene: TRBD1
v_gene: TRBV7-9
abundance: -
CDR3aa: CASRGQGRYGYTF
CDR3nt: TGTGCCAGCAGGGGACAGGGGCGCTATGGCTACACCTTC

j_gene: TRBJ1-5
len: 14
d_gene: -
v_gene: TRBV15
abundance: many
CDR3aa: CATSTRDRNQPQHF
CDR3nt: TGTGCCACCAGCACCCGGGACCGTAATCAGCCCCAGCATTTT

j_gene: TRBJ1-1
len: 14
d_gene: TRBD1
v_gene: TRBV12-3/TRBV12-4
abundance: few
CDR3aa: CASRYRGMNTEAFF
CDR3nt: TGTGCCAGCAGGTACAGGGGTATGAACACTGAAGCTTTCTTT

j_gene: TRBJ2-5
len: 18
d_gene: TRBD2
v_gene: TRBV28
abundance: many
CDR3aa: CASSWGTGAGEVRETQYF
CDR3nt: TGTGCCAGCAGTTGGGGCACAGGAGCGGGAGAGGTGCGAGAGACCCAGTACTTC

j_gene: TRBJ1-1
len: 14
d_gene: TRBD1
v_gene: TRBV28
abundance: many
CDR3aa: CASSPGQARVEAFF
CDR3nt: TGTGCCAGCAGCCCCGGACAGGCGAGGGTTGAAGCTTTCTTT

j_gene: TRBJ2-7
len: 12
d_gene: TRBD1
v_gene: TRBV28
abundance: -
CDR3aa: CASSYRDRGVYF
CDR3nt: TGTGCCAGCAGTTACCGGGACAGGGGGGTGTACTTC

j_gene: TRBJ1-4
len: 17
d_gene: -
v_gene: TRBV3-1
abundance: many
CDR3aa: CASSQDRDPGHWEKLFF
CDR3nt: TGTGCCAGCAGCCAAGATCGGGACCCCGGCCATTGGGAAAAACTGTTTTTT

j_gene: TRBJ1-2
len: 12
d_gene: -
v_gene: TRBV28
abundance: many
CDR3aa: CASSLAQPGYTF
CDR3nt: TGTGCCAGCAGTTTAGCACAACCAGGCTACACCTTC

j_gene: TRBJ2-7
len: 14
d_gene: TRBD1
v_gene: TRBV6-1
abundance: many
CDR3aa: CASRRQGDSLEQYF
CDR3nt: TGTGCCAGCAGAAGACAGGGGGACTCTCTCGAGCAGTACTTC

j_gene: TRBJ1-2
len: 11
d_gene: -
v_gene: TRBV20-1
abundance: many
CDR3aa: CSAGTPSGYTF
CDR3nt: TGCAGTGCTGGGACCCCCAGTGGCTACACCTTC

j_gene: TRBJ2-7
len: 14
d_gene: -
v_gene: TRBV3-1
abundance: many
CDR3aa: CASSRTPFYYEQYF
CDR3nt: TGTGCCAGCAGCCGGACCCCTTTTTACTACGAGCAGTACTTC

j_gene: TRBJ1-5
len: 13
d_gene: -
v_gene: TRBV30
abundance: many
CDR3aa: CAWSAGAGQPQHF
CDR3nt: TGTGCCTGGAGCGCGGGGGCTGGTCAGCCCCAGCATTTT

j_gene: TRBJ2-1
len: 16
d_gene: TRBD2
v_gene: TRBV7-2
abundance: many
CDR3aa: CASSLVAGSSYNEQFF
CDR3nt: TGTGCCAGCAGCTTAGTAGCGGGGAGCTCCTACAATGAGCAGTTCTTC

j_gene: TRBJ1-1
len: 14
d_gene: TRBD1
v_gene: TRBV12-3/TRBV12-4
abundance: many
CDR3aa: CASSEINRGTAAFF
CDR3nt: TGTGCCAGCAGTGAAATAAACAGGGGAACGGCAGCTTTCTTT

j_gene: TRBJ1-2
len: 12
d_gene: -
v_gene: TRBV20-1
abundance: many
CDR3aa: CSAGIGNYGYTF
CDR3nt: TGCAGTGCTGGCATTGGGAACTATGGCTACACCTTC

j_gene: TRBJ1-5
len: 12
d_gene: -
v_gene: TRBV19
abundance: many
CDR3aa: CASRRVGQPQHF
CDR3nt: TGTGCCAGTAGAAGGGTCGGACAGCCCCAGCATTTT

j_gene: TRBJ2-3
len: 12
d_gene: -
v_gene: TRBV7-2
abundance: many
CDR3aa: CASSLAADTQYF
CDR3nt: TGTGCCAGCAGCTTAGCTGCGGATACGCAGTATTTT